Ten or more counts support the clone carrying this T cell receptor beta chain. The antigen is undetermined. This sample was taken from a study of T cells in Graves' hyperthyroidism and ophthalmopathy. For the study at large: Pretreatment peripheral blood was obtained at initial diagnosis.

CDR3 length: 11 residues. CDR1 is MDHEN and CDR2 is SYDVKM in the germline V gene. V lost 9 bases and J 8 bases, leaving 13 bases between the germline ends. Points from the study as a whole: The majority of expanded thyroid clonotypes above 0.001 also appeared in blood. The model's output predicted ophthalmopathy at a median of approximately 6.5 months prior to onset.

TCR beta CDR3 sequences were amplified from RNA transcripts. A first-round RT-PCR of the TCR CDR3 used the HTBI primer set. TCRdb itself ran the multiplex PCR reads through MiXCR, one entry per CDR3 protein. The sample contains hundreds of thousands of distinct CDR3 sequences, 14% of which appear only once. The TCR comes from a woman between 18 and 29 years old with Graves' hyperthyroidism. Sequenced input: blood. This chain links TRBV28 with TRBJ1-2; D is unclear. This CDR3 is CASGSGSGYTF. For the CDR3, the DNA is TGTGCCAGTGGGAGTGGGAGCGGCTACACCTTC.